This T cell receptor (beta chain) was captured by sequencing in a study of Graves' ophthalmopathy and Graves' hyperthyroidism. Across the whole study: If no ophthalmopathy appeared within 18 months of follow-up, hyperthyroidism was termed stable.

There are 10 residues in the CDR3. From germline, CDR1 is SEHNR and CDR2 FQNEAQ (reference sequence). V was shortened by 3 bases and J by 5 bases, with 1 base between the two germline ends. This clonotype was picked up many times. Amplified material comprised TCR beta CDR3 regions derived from RNA transcripts. RT-PCR in the first round used HTBI primers; a second-round multiplex PCR followed. TCRdb called the multiplex PCR reads again in MiXCR, with one record for every CDR3 protein. This sample has some 1.1 million distinct CDR3 sequences, with around a third found just once. The genes are TRBV7-9 and TRBJ2-5; no reliable D call. This TCR was recovered from an adult man with Graves' hyperthyroidism. The specimen sequenced was peripheral blood or thyroid tissue (not recorded which). The CDR3 here is CASSFETQYF. CDR3 nucleotides: TGTGCCAGCAGCTTCGAGACCCAGTACTTC.